These 28 T cell receptor beta chains originate from one sample sequenced in a study of T cells in narcolepsy. This table comes from immunoSEQ multiplex PCR, and its TCRdb copy is limited to in-frame clones, with some not included. Of fewer than 35,000 clones listed, around 86% are singletons. Material: memory (CD45RA-) CD4+ T cells from blood. Source of these receptors: a human donor in good health.

The chain links TRBV10-2 to TRBJ1-2; D is undetermined. V was cut by 2 bases and J by 3 bases, with 16 bases left in between. CDR1 and CDR2 from the germline V gene are WSHSY and SAAADI. CDR3 length: 16 amino acids. This CDR3 reads CASSEPRRAVDYGYTF. The CDR3 nucleotides read TGCGCCAGCAGTGAGCCCCGTCGGGCGGTGGACTATGGCTACACCTTC.

CDR3 sequence reads: CASRTTPSSSYNEQFF. The CDR3 DNA follows: TGTGCCAGTCGAACTACCCCTTCCAGCTCCTACAATGAGCAGTTCTTC. The rearrangement uses TRBV19 and TRBJ2-1; D is unresolved. This CDR3 is 16 amino acids long. CDR1 and CDR2 from the germline V gene are LNHDA and SQIVND (reference sequence). V was trimmed by 8 bases and J by 0 bases, leaving 17 bases between them.

V gene TRBV2 combines with J gene TRBJ1-3; D is unresolved. The germline gives CDR1 SNHLY, CDR2 FYNNEI. The CDR3 sequence is 12 residues long. V gave up 6 bases and J gave up 4 bases, with 7 bases separating them. CDR3 in amino acids: CASSPKGNTIYF. CDR3 nucleotide sequence: TGTGCCAGCAGCCCTAAGGGAAACACCATATATTTT. The full variable domain, with the rest looked up from reference TRBV2 and TRBJ1-3, is EPEVTQTPSHQVTQMGQEVILRCVPISNHLYFYWYRQILGQKVEFLVSFYNNEISEKSEIFDDQFSVERPDGSNFTLKIRSTKLEDSAMYFCASSPKGNTIYFGEGSWLTVV.

Only one count was recorded for this clone. The chain combines TRBV19 with TRBJ2-5; TRBD2 might be the D (7 bases). Germline V gene lookup returns CDR1 LNHDA and CDR2 SQIVND (reference sequence). This CDR3 region has 14 residues. V was clipped by 5 bases and J by 5 bases, with 15 bases between them. The chain's CDR3 is CASSLRGPAETQYF. The CDR3 nucleotides read TGTGCCAGTAGTCTGCGGGGGCCGGCGGAGACCCAGTACTTC.

This chain's CDR3 is CASSLVRLGNSPLHF. As DNA, the CDR3 is TGTGCCAGCAGCTTAGTTAGACTTGGGAATTCACCCCTCCACTTT. The rearrangement joins TRBV11-2 to TRBJ1-6; D uncertain. The germline V and J ends were trimmed by 1 base and 7 bases, with 11 bases remaining between them. The CDR3 runs to 15 residues. Per the germline V gene, CDR1 is SGHAT and CDR2 is FQNNGV.

The gene calls are TRBV6-4 and TRBJ2-3, with D tentatively TRBD1 (5 bases). The V end lost 3 bases, the J end lost 0 bases, and 10 bases lay between the germline ends. The CDR3 runs 15 residues. CDR1 and CDR2 from the germline V gene are MRHNA and SNTAGT. Here the CDR3 DNA reads TGTGCCAGCAGTGAGCAGGGTACTAGCACAGATACGCAGTATTTT. Protein: CASSEQGTSTDTQYF.

This clone came up a few times. The chain recombines TRBV6-5 with TRBJ1-1; perhaps TRBD1 as D (6 bases). The CDR3 contains 13 residues. Deletions cut 7 bases from V and 5 bases from J, with 14 bases between. The germline CDR1 and CDR2 sequences are MNHEY and SVGAGI. CDR3 DNA: TGTGCCAGCAATCGAAAAGGGGGGACTGAAGCTTTCTTT. This codes for CASNRKGGTEAFF.

The chain has TRBV6-5 and TRBJ2-5; 7 bases are a match to TRBD2. The germline gives CDR1 MNHEY, CDR2 SVGAGI. J gave up 5 bases and V 2 bases, and 2 bases lay outside the gene matches. This CDR3 spans 13 amino acids. CDR3 nucleotides: TGTGCCAGCAGTTACAGGCGGGGGGAGACCCAGTACTTC. Translation: CASSYRRGETQYF.

The count of this clone is one. The chain uses TRBV5-6 and TRBJ1-1; D uncertain. The length of the CDR3 is 12 residues. V was trimmed by 3 bases and J by 1 base, leaving 4 bases between them. The germline CDR1 and CDR2 sequences are SGHDT and YYEEEE. The CDR3 region has the DNA TGTGCCAGCAGCTACTCGAACACTGAAGCTTTCTTT. Protein sequence: CASSYSNTEAFF.

This chain connects TRBV6-5 to TRBJ2-4; D might be TRBD1 (5 bases). CDR1 is MNHEY, CDR2 SVGAGI, per germline. The CDR3 sequence is 16 residues long. V dropped 4 bases and J dropped 0 bases, with 13 bases sitting between them. The CDR3 here is CASSSKGPLAKNIQYF. The CDR3 coding sequence is TGTGCCAGCAGTTCAAAGGGGCCCCTAGCCAAAAACATTCAGTACTTC.

This sequence joins TRBV28 and TRBJ1-5; TRBD1 matches at 7 bases. Germline V gives CDR1 MDHEN, CDR2 SYDVKM. With 8 bases clipped from V and 2 bases from J, the junction kept 3 bases outside the gene matches. The CDR3 contains 13 residues. The CDR3 nucleotides read TGTGCCAGCCACGGACAGGGCAATCAGCCCCAGCATTTT. This sequence encodes CASHGQGNQPQHF.

With regard to this clone: Distinct nucleotide sequences in the sample also encode this CDR3. CDR3 amino acids: CASSVEGYEQYF. Here the CDR3 DNA reads TGTGCCAGCAGTGTTGAGGGCTACGAGCAGTACTTC. The rearrangement uses TRBV6-1 and TRBJ2-7; a weak D match, TRBD2 (5 bases). The length of the CDR3 is 12 residues. CDR1 MNHNS and CDR2 SASEGT come from the germline V gene. Deletions cut 4 bases from V and 3 bases from J, with 7 bases between.

The CDR3 spells CSAPQGAGYTF. CDR3 nucleotides: TGCAGTGCACCTCAGGGGGCTGGCTACACCTTC. V and J are TRBV20-1 and TRBJ1-2, with 8 bases matching TRBD1. Trimming removed 6 bases from V and 7 bases from J; junction bases left unmatched: 4. This CDR3 contains 11 residues. The V gene's germline CDR1 is DFQATT and CDR2 SNEGSKA (reference sequence).

The chain has TRBV25-1 and TRBJ2-6, with TRBD1 matching over 8 bases. CDR3 length: 17 residues. Germline V gene sequence: CDR1 MGHDK, CDR2 SYGVNS. The ends lost 8 bases at V and 0 bases at J; junction bases unmatched: 9. Written as DNA, the CDR3 is TGTGCCAGCGAGAGGGACAGGACCGGCTCTGGGGCCAACGTCCTGACTTTC. Translated, it gives CASERDRTGSGANVLTF. Together with reference TRBV25-1 and TRBJ2-6, the CDR3 gives the full variable domain: EADIYQTPRYLVIGTGKKITLECSQTMGHDKMYWYQQDPGMELHLIHYSYGVNSTEKGDLSSESTVSRIRTEHFPLTLESARPSHTSQYLCASERDRTGSGANVLTFGAGSRLTVL.

The chain is built from TRBV7-9 and TRBJ1-1; TRBD1 is a possible D gene (5 bases). Trimming stripped 4 bases from V and 3 bases from J, with 24 bases between. Germline lookup yields CDR1 SEHNR and CDR2 FQNEAQ (reference sequence). The length of the CDR3 is 18 residues. DNA of the CDR3: TGTGCCAGCAGCTCACCACGGGGGGGGAGAGGGCCATACACTGAAGCTTTCTTT. Its protein is CASSSPRGGRGPYTEAFF. Drawing the rest from reference TRBV7-9 and TRBJ1-1, the complete variable domain is DTGVSQNPRHKITKRGQNVTFRCDPISEHNRLYWYRQTLGQGPEFLTYFQNEAQLEKSRLLSDRFSAERPKGSFSTLEIQRTEQGDSAMYLCASSSPRGGRGPYTEAFFGQGTRLTVV.

The gene calls are TRBV6-1 and TRBJ1-1, with a weak D call TRBD1 (5 bases). CDR1 MNHNS and CDR2 SASEGT come from the germline V gene. Trimming shortened V by 7 bases and J by 10 bases, and 10 bases separated the two germline ends. This CDR3 has 10 amino acids. Written as DNA, the CDR3 is TGTGCCAGCATGATGAGGGGAGCTTTCTTT. Protein: CASMMRGAFF.

This clone showed up just a few times. The CDR3 region has the DNA TGCGCCAGCAGCTTAGGGGCAGATACGCAGTATTTT. It encodes CASSLGADTQYF. The chain employs TRBV5-1 and TRBJ2-3; tentatively, D is TRBD1 (5 bases). The CDR3 consists of 12 residues. Germline lookup yields CDR1 SGHRS and CDR2 YFSETQ. Deletions cut 2 bases from V and 4 bases from J, with 5 bases between. The full variable domain, completed using reference TRBV5-1 and TRBJ2-3, is KAGVTQTPRYLIKTRGQQVTLSCSPISGHRSVSWYQQTPGQGLQFLFEYFSETQRNKGNFPGRFSGRQFSNSRSEMNVSTLELGDSALYLCASSLGADTQYFGPGTRLTVL.

This clone occurred once. V gene TRBV29-1 combines with J gene TRBJ2-1; weak D call: TRBD2 (7 bases). This CDR3 is 16 amino acids long. From germline, CDR1 is SQVTM and CDR2 ANQGSEA. V lost 2 bases and J lost 0, with 14 bases in between. CDR3 in DNA: TGCAGCGTTGAAAGTGGGGGGGCCCCCTCCTACAATGAGCAGTTCTTC. Translating it yields CSVESGGAPSYNEQFF.

This clone was seen only a few times. This chain connects TRBV18 to TRBJ2-6, with TRBD2 matching over 7 bases. The germline V gene encodes CDR1 KGHSH and CDR2 LQKENI. Losses at the gene ends were 4 bases for V and 0 bases for J; bases not matched to a gene: 6. The CDR3 totals 17 residues. DNA for the CDR3: TGTGCCAGCTCACTAAGGGAGGGCCGCTCTGGGGCCAACGTCCTGACTTTC. Its translation: CASSLREGRSGANVLTF.

The V gene is TRBV11-3, the J gene TRBJ2-3; 13 nucleotides match TRBD2. With V trimmed by 4 bases and J by 5 bases, 3 bases remained unmatched. The germline V gene has CDR1 SGHNT and CDR2 YENEEA. The CDR3 consists of 15 residues. The CDR3 DNA reads as TGTGCCAGCAGCTGGACTAGCGGGGGAGGAGATACGCAGTATTTT. It specifies CASSWTSGGGDTQYF.

The chain uses TRBV14 and TRBJ1-2, with a weak D call TRBD1 (5 bases). This CDR3 contains 15 residues. Germline V gene sequence: CDR1 SGHDN, CDR2 FVKESK. The ends were cut back, 1 base at V and 8 bases at J, with 17 bases in the middle. This CDR3 reads CASSQGRGELSGYTF. Here the CDR3 DNA reads TGTGCCAGCAGCCAAGGGAGGGGCGAGTTATCCGGCTACACCTTC. The full variable domain, in which reference TRBV14 and TRBJ1-2 provide the parts outside the CDR3, is EAGVTQFPSHSVIEKGQTVTLRCDPISGHDNLYWYRRVMGKEIKFLLHFVKESKQDESGMPNNRFLAERTGGTYSTLKVQPAELEDSGVYFCASSQGRGELSGYTFGSGTRLTVV.

The V gene is TRBV15, the J gene TRBJ1-3, with a possible D match to TRBD1 (5 bases). Deletions cut 2 bases from V and 4 bases from J, with 12 bases between. Germline assignment: CDR1 LNHNV and CDR2 YYDKDF (reference sequence). The CDR3 runs 15 residues. CDR3 sequence reads: CATSRSRVYGNTIYF. The CDR3, as DNA: TGTGCCACCAGCAGATCCAGGGTTTACGGAAACACCATATATTTT.

The chain uses TRBV6-5 and TRBJ2-6, with D perhaps TRBD1 (5 bases). The CDR3 extends over 15 amino acids. Germline V gene data show CDR1 as MNHEY and CDR2 as SVGAGI. Trimming stripped 2 bases from V and 2 bases from J, with 7 bases between. CDR3 sequence (DNA): TGTGCCAGCAGTTACGAAGGGGCTGGGGCCAACGTCCTGACTTTC. It yields the protein CASSYEGAGANVLTF.

This rearrangement joins TRBV11-3 to TRBJ2-3; 10 bases map to TRBD1. CDR3 length equals 16 residues. With V trimmed by 5 bases and J by 2 bases, 7 bases remained unmatched. The germline V gene has CDR1 SGHNT and CDR2 YENEEA. The CDR3 region has the DNA TGTGCCAGCAGCGTCGGGACAGGGGTCAACACAGATACGCAGTATTTT. This sequence encodes CASSVGTGVNTDTQYF.

This clone is a singleton in its sample. The chain couples TRBV2 to TRBJ1-1, with a weak D call TRBD1 (6 bases). The germline V gene encodes CDR1 SNHLY and CDR2 FYNNEI. V was shortened by 6 bases and J by 1 base, with 12 bases between the two germline ends. This CDR3 comprises 14 residues. The CDR3 DNA is TGTGCCAGCAGCTTGGGACACGGGAACACTGAAGCTTTCTTT. This codes for CASSLGHGNTEAFF.

This chain uses TRBV5-1 with TRBJ2-5; D ambiguous. Germline lookup yields CDR1 SGHRS and CDR2 YFSETQ. This CDR3 region has 14 residues. Trimming removed 0 bases from V and 6 bases from J, with 12 bases in between. The CDR3 nucleotides read TGCGCCAGCAGCTTGGGACTGGAGTATAAGACCCAGTACTTC. Protein product: CASSLGLEYKTQYF.

The chain is built from TRBV5-1 and TRBJ2-1; possible D gene TRBD2, 7 bases. This CDR3 is built from 13 residues. V was pared by 5 bases and J by 8 bases, with 14 bases between. Germline CDR1 is SGHRS and CDR2 is YFSETQ. CDR3 amino acids: CASRYRGADEQFF. CDR3 DNA: TGCGCCAGCAGATACCGGGGGGCGGATGAGCAGTTCTTC.

This rearrangement joins TRBV2 to TRBJ1-6; tentatively, D is TRBD1 (5 bases). The germline CDR1 and CDR2 sequences are SNHLY and FYNNEI. V lost 8 bases to trimming and J lost 7 bases, with 12 bases between them. The CDR3 length is 13 residues. The CDR3 DNA reads as TGTGCCAGCTCTAGACAGAGGAATTCACCCCTCCACTTT. Translated, it gives CASSRQRNSPLHF.